Listed below are T cell receptor beta chains from one sample, sequenced in a study of T-cell memory formation after mild COVID-19. TCRdb reanalysed the 5' RACE reads using MiXCR and keeps one entry per CDR3 protein. This table has approximately 270,000 distinct CDR3 sequences, 16% appearing once. Input material: PBMCs or a T cell subset sorted from them (not recorded which). The receptors were sampled from a man between 18 and 35 years old who had mild COVID-19 (a few samples of this study predate the infection). Cell type and time point are not known. CDR3s include the opening cysteine and the closing phenylalanine or tryptophan. D genes are given only for firm matches. For some rows the clone size is stated as once, few or many, or as a class when expanded; others skip it.

v_call: TRBV4-1; j_call: TRBJ2-1; d_call: TRBD2; clone_size: NA; cdr3_aa: CASSQGGSGGYEQFF; cdr3_nt: TGCGCCAGCAGCCAAGGTGGTAGCGGGGGGTATGAGCAGTTCTTC
v_call: TRBV13; j_call: TRBJ2-5; d_call: NA; clone_size: few; cdr3_aa: CASSEHGTQYF; cdr3_nt: TGTGCCAGCAGCGAGCATGGGACCCAGTACTTC
v_call: TRBV7-9; j_call: TRBJ1-5; d_call: NA; clone_size: NA; cdr3_aa: CASSLWGQGPQHF; cdr3_nt: TGTGCCAGCAGCTTATGGGGACAAGGGCCCCAGCATTTT
v_call: TRBV5-1; j_call: TRBJ1-6; d_call: NA; clone_size: few; cdr3_aa: CASSPEPTGINSPLHF; cdr3_nt: TGCGCCAGCAGCCCCGAGCCGACAGGTATTAATTCACCCCTCCACTTT
v_call: TRBV6-6; j_call: TRBJ2-7; d_call: NA; clone_size: NA; cdr3_aa: CASRRDSLREQYF; cdr3_nt: TGTGCCAGCAGGCGGGACTCCCTACGAGAGCAGTACTTC
v_call: TRBV12-3/TRBV12-4; j_call: TRBJ1-6; d_call: NA; clone_size: NA; cdr3_aa: CASSLIGSPLHF; cdr3_nt: TGTGCCAGCAGTTTAATTGGTTCACCCCTCCACTTT
v_call: TRBV5-1; j_call: TRBJ2-7; d_call: TRBD1; clone_size: NA; cdr3_aa: CASSLDRGRYEQYF; cdr3_nt: TGCGCCAGCAGCTTGGACAGGGGGCGATATGAGCAGTACTTC
v_call: TRBV6-1; j_call: TRBJ2-7; d_call: NA; clone_size: NA; cdr3_aa: CASSEGQDLSYEQYF; cdr3_nt: TGTGCCAGCAGTGAAGGACAGGACCTCTCCTACGAGCAGTACTTC
v_call: TRBV4-1; j_call: TRBJ2-5; d_call: TRBD1; clone_size: NA; cdr3_aa: CASSQNVGGGETQYF; cdr3_nt: TGCGCCAGCAGCCAGAACGTAGGGGGCGGAGAGACCCAGTACTTC
v_call: TRBV7-9; j_call: TRBJ2-3; d_call: NA; clone_size: NA; cdr3_aa: CASSLSVDTDTQYF; cdr3_nt: TGTGCCAGCAGCCTTAGTGTGGACACAGATACGCAGTATTTT
v_call: TRBV10-3; j_call: TRBJ2-5; d_call: NA; clone_size: few; cdr3_aa: CAISREDEETQYF; cdr3_nt: TGTGCCATCAGTAGGGAAGACGAAGAGACCCAGTACTTC
v_call: TRBV4-3; j_call: TRBJ2-3; d_call: NA; clone_size: NA; cdr3_aa: CASSQNRASSTDTQYF; cdr3_nt: TGCGCCAGCAGCCAAAACAGGGCATCTAGCACAGATACGCAGTATTTT
v_call: TRBV28; j_call: TRBJ2-1; d_call: NA; clone_size: NA; cdr3_aa: CASTIPGRSNEQFF; cdr3_nt: TGTGCCAGCACCATTCCGGGACGGAGCAATGAGCAGTTCTTC
v_call: TRBV7-3; j_call: TRBJ2-3; d_call: NA; clone_size: NA; cdr3_aa: CASSSGVRDTQYF; cdr3_nt: TGTGCCAGCAGTTCGGGGGTACGAGATACGCAGTATTTT
v_call: TRBV7-7; j_call: TRBJ2-1; d_call: NA; clone_size: NA; cdr3_aa: CASSLDLGNEQFF; cdr3_nt: TGTGCCAGCAGCTTAGATTTGGGCAATGAGCAGTTCTTC
v_call: TRBV21-1; j_call: TRBJ2-5; d_call: NA; clone_size: NA; cdr3_aa: CASSKGKIGGGFLETQYF; cdr3_nt: TGTGCCAGCAGCAAAGGGAAGATAGGGGGGGGCTTCTTGGAGACCCAGTACTTC
v_call: TRBV15; j_call: TRBJ2-1; d_call: TRBD1; clone_size: many; cdr3_aa: CATRTDRGSYNEQFF; cdr3_nt: TGTGCCACCAGGACCGACAGGGGTTCCTACAATGAGCAGTTCTTC
v_call: TRBV5-1; j_call: TRBJ1-2; d_call: NA; clone_size: few; cdr3_aa: CASSLSGSGDGYTF; cdr3_nt: TGCGCCAGCAGCTTGTCAGGCAGTGGGGATGGCTACACCTTC
v_call: TRBV7-2; j_call: TRBJ1-3; d_call: NA; clone_size: few; cdr3_aa: CASSPSPGNTIYF; cdr3_nt: TGTGCCAGCAGCCCTAGCCCTGGAAACACCATATATTTT
v_call: TRBV4-3; j_call: TRBJ2-5; d_call: NA; clone_size: few; cdr3_aa: CASSQDHYQETQYF; cdr3_nt: TGCGCCAGCAGCCAAGATCACTACCAAGAGACCCAGTACTTC
v_call: TRBV6-5; j_call: TRBJ1-2; d_call: TRBD1; clone_size: NA; cdr3_aa: CASRAGTGPFGYTF; cdr3_nt: TGTGCCAGCAGGGCCGGGACAGGTCCTTTCGGCTACACCTTC
v_call: TRBV5-1; j_call: TRBJ2-3; d_call: NA; clone_size: many; cdr3_aa: CASQTLQGMGTDTQYF; cdr3_nt: TGCGCCAGCCAAACTTTACAGGGTATGGGCACAGATACGCAGTATTTT
v_call: TRBV20-1; j_call: TRBJ2-5; d_call: TRBD2; clone_size: NA; cdr3_aa: CSARVPLAGGPGLETQYF; cdr3_nt: TGCAGTGCTAGAGTCCCACTAGCGGGGGGGCCTGGGTTAGAGACCCAGTACTTC
v_call: TRBV4-1; j_call: TRBJ2-1; d_call: NA; clone_size: NA; cdr3_aa: CASSQEGVKQFF; cdr3_nt: TGCGCCAGCAGCCAAGAAGGGGTTAAGCAGTTCTTC
v_call: TRBV20-1; j_call: TRBJ2-7; d_call: NA; clone_size: NA; cdr3_aa: CSAHAPNYEQYF; cdr3_nt: TGCAGTGCCCATGCGCCTAACTACGAGCAGTACTTC
v_call: TRBV20-1; j_call: TRBJ2-2; d_call: TRBD1; clone_size: NA; cdr3_aa: CSATRQGNTGELFF; cdr3_nt: TGCAGTGCTACCCGACAGGGGAACACCGGGGAGCTGTTTTTT
v_call: TRBV7-9; j_call: TRBJ2-5; d_call: TRBD1; clone_size: few; cdr3_aa: CASSLATGEETQYF; cdr3_nt: TGTGCCAGCAGCTTAGCCACAGGGGAAGAGACCCAGTACTTC
v_call: TRBV24-1; j_call: TRBJ1-2; d_call: NA; clone_size: few; cdr3_aa: CATSDPPRFGYTF; cdr3_nt: TGTGCCACCAGTGATCCGCCGAGGTTCGGCTACACCTTC
v_call: TRBV20-1; j_call: TRBJ2-7; d_call: NA; clone_size: many; cdr3_aa: CSASRVGAGWGPYEQYF; cdr3_nt: TGCAGTGCTAGTCGCGTGGGCGCAGGGTGGGGTCCCTACGAGCAGTACTTC
v_call: TRBV7-9; j_call: TRBJ1-1; d_call: NA; clone_size: NA; cdr3_aa: CASSPKAGFAEAFF; cdr3_nt: TGTGCCAGCAGCCCAAAAGCGGGGTTTGCTGAAGCTTTCTTT
v_call: TRBV4-1; j_call: TRBJ2-3; d_call: TRBD2; clone_size: few; cdr3_aa: CASSRKTSGSTDTQYF; cdr3_nt: TGCGCCAGCAGCCGAAAGACTAGCGGTAGCACAGATACGCAGTATTTT
v_call: TRBV21-1; j_call: TRBJ2-3; d_call: NA; clone_size: few; cdr3_aa: CASSTRQGLSTDTQYF; cdr3_nt: TGTGCCAGCAGCACCCGACAGGGTTTAAGCACAGATACGCAGTATTTT
v_call: TRBV4-1; j_call: TRBJ2-5; d_call: TRBD2; clone_size: few; cdr3_aa: CASSSLAGVSRVQYF; cdr3_nt: TGCGCCAGCAGCTCCCTAGCGGGGGTGTCTCGGGTCCAGTACTTC
v_call: TRBV11-3; j_call: TRBJ2-3; d_call: TRBD1; clone_size: few; cdr3_aa: CASSLGETGAETQYF; cdr3_nt: TGTGCCAGCAGCTTAGGGGAGACAGGGGCAGAGACGCAGTATTTT
v_call: TRBV5-1; j_call: TRBJ2-2; d_call: NA; clone_size: NA; cdr3_aa: CASTDRGNTGELFF; cdr3_nt: TGCGCCAGCACCGATCGGGGGAACACCGGGGAGCTGTTTTTT
v_call: TRBV5-1; j_call: TRBJ1-4; d_call: NA; clone_size: few; cdr3_aa: CASSVSGTTNEKLFF; cdr3_nt: TGCGCCAGCAGCGTATCGGGGACAACTAATGAAAAACTGTTTTTT
v_call: TRBV20-1; j_call: TRBJ2-3; d_call: TRBD1; clone_size: NA; cdr3_aa: CSARGAGGPTDTQYF; cdr3_nt: TGCAGTGCTAGAGGGGCAGGGGGACCTACAGATACGCAGTATTTT
v_call: TRBV12-3/TRBV12-4; j_call: TRBJ1-4; d_call: TRBD1; clone_size: NA; cdr3_aa: CASSRRGTGREKLFF; cdr3_nt: TGTGCCAGCAGTCGACGCGGGACAGGGCGCGAAAAACTGTTTTTT
v_call: TRBV5-8; j_call: TRBJ2-3; d_call: TRBD2; clone_size: NA; cdr3_aa: CASSATSGGAYTQYF; cdr3_nt: TGTGCCAGCAGTGCGACTAGCGGGGGGGCCTATACGCAGTATTTT
v_call: TRBV23-1; j_call: TRBJ1-5; d_call: NA; clone_size: few; cdr3_aa: CASSQSTRAGNQPQHF; cdr3_nt: TGCGCCAGCAGTCAATCTACTCGGGCAGGCAATCAGCCCCAGCATTTT
v_call: TRBV20-1; j_call: TRBJ2-1; d_call: TRBD1; clone_size: NA; cdr3_aa: CSATGQGSYNEQFF; cdr3_nt: TGCAGTGCAACAGGACAGGGGAGCTACAATGAGCAGTTCTTC